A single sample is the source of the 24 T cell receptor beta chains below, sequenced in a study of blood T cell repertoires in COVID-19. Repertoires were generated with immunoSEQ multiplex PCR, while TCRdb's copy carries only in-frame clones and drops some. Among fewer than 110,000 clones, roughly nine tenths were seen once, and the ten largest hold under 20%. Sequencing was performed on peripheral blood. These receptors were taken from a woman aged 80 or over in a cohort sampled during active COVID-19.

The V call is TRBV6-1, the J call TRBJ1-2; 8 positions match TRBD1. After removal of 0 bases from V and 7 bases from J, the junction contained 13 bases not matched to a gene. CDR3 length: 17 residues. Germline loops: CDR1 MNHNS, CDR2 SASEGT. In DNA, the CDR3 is TGTGCCAGCAGTGAAGCCAGGACAGGGCAGTATCCAGGTGGCTACACCTTC. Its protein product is CASSEARTGQYPGGYTF.

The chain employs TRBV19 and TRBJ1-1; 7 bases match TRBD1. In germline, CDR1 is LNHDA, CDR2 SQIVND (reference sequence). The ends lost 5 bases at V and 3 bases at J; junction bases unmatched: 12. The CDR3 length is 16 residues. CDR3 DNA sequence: TGTGCCAGTAGTTTCCCTCTGACAGGGTCCGACACTGAAGCTTTCTTT. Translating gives CASSFPLTGSDTEAFF.

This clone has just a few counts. The CDR3 nucleotides are TGCGCCAGCAGCCGCTTGACAGGGAGCGCCTACGAGCAGTACTTC. Translated: CASSRLTGSAYEQYF. V usage is TRBV4-1 and J usage is TRBJ2-7; TRBD1 agrees at 7 bases. V shed 4 bases, J shed 2 bases, and the junction held 8 bases outside the gene matches. Germline V lookup: CDR1 MGHRA, CDR2 YSYEKL. The CDR3 totals 15 residues.

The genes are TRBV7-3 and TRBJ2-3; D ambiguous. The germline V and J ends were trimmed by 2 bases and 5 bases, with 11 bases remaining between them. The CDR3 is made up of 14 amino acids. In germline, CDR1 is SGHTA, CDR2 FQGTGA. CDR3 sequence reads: CASSLYSGGDTQYF. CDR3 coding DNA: TGTGCCAGCAGCTTATATTCCGGCGGAGATACGCAGTATTTT.

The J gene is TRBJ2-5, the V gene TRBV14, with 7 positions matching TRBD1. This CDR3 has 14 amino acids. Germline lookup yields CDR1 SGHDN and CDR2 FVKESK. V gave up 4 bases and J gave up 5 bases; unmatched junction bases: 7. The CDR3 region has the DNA TGTGCCAGCAGCCTAGGGACAGCGGCGGAGACCCAGTACTTC. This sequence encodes CASSLGTAAETQYF. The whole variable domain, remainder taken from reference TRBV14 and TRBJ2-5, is EAGVTQFPSHSVIEKGQTVTLRCDPISGHDNLYWYRRVMGKEIKFLLHFVKESKQDESGMPNNRFLAERTGGTYSTLKVQPAELEDSGVYFCASSLGTAAETQYFGPGTRLLVL.

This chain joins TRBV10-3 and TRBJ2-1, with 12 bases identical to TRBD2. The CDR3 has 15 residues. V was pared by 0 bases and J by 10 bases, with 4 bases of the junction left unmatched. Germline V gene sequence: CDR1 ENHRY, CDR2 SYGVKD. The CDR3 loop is CAISESGLAGGEQFF. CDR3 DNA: TGTGCCATCAGTGAGTCGGGTCTAGCGGGAGGGGAGCAGTTCTTC.

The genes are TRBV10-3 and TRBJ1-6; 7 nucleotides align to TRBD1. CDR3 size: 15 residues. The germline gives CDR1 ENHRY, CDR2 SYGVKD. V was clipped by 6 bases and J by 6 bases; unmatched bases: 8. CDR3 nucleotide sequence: TGTGCCATCAGAGTGACGACAGGGAGTAATTCACCCCTCCACTTT. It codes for CAIRVTTGSNSPLHF.

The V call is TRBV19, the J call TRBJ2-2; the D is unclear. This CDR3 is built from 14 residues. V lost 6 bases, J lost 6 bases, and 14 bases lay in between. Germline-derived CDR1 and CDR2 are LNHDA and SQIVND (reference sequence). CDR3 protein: CASSPAAGPGELFF. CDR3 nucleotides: TGTGCCAGTAGCCCGGCGGCCGGTCCCGGGGAGCTGTTTTTT.

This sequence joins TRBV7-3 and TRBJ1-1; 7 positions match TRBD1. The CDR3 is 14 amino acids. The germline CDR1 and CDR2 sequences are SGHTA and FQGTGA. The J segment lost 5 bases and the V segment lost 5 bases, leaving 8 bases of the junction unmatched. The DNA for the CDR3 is TGTGCCAGCAGCCCACGACAGGGTGGTACTGAAGCTTTCTTT. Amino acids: CASSPRQGGTEAFF.

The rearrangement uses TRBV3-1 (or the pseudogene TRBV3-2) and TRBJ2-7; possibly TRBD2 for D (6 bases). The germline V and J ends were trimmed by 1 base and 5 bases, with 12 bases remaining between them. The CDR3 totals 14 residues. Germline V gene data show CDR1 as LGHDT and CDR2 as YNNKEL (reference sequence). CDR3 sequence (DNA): TGTGCCAGCAGCCAAGGGACTATGACTAACGAGCAGTACTTC. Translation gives CASSQGTMTNEQYF.

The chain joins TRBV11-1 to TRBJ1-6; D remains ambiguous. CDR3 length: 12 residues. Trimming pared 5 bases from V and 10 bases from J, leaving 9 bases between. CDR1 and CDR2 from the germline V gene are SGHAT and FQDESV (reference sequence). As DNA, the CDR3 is TGTGCCAGCAGCGCCGAGGTATCACCCCTCCACTTT. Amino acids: CASSAEVSPLHF.

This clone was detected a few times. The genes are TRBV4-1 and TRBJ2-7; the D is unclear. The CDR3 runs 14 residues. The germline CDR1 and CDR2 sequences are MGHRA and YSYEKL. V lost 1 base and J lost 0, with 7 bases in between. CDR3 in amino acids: CASSQAESSYEQYF. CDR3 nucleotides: TGCGCCAGCAGCCAAGCGGAGAGCTCCTACGAGCAGTACTTC.

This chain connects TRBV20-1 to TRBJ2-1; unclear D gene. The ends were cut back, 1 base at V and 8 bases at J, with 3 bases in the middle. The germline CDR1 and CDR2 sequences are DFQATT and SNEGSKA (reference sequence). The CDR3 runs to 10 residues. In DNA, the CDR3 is TGCAGTGCTAGAGGAGATGAGCAGTTCTTC. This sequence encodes CSARGDEQFF.

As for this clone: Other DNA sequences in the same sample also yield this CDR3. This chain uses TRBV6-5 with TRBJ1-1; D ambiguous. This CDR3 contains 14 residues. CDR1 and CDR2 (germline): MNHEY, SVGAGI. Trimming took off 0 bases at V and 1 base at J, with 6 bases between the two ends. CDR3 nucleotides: TGTGCCAGCAGTTACTCCGCAGGGAACACTGAAGCTTTCTTT. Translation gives CASSYSAGNTEAFF.

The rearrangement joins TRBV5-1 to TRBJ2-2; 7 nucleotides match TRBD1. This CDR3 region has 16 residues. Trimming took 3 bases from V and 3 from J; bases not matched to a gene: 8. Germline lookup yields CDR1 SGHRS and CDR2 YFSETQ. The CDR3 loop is CASSSTGFGDTGELFF. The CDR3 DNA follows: TGCGCCAGCAGCTCGACAGGGTTCGGAGACACCGGGGAGCTGTTTTTT.

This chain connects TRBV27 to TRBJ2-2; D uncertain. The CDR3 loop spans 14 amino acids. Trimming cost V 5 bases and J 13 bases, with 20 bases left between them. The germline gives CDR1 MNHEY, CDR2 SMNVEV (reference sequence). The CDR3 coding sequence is TGTGCCAGCAGTCAAACCCAGACTGTTACTTGGCTGTTTTTT. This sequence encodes CASSQTQTVTWLFF.

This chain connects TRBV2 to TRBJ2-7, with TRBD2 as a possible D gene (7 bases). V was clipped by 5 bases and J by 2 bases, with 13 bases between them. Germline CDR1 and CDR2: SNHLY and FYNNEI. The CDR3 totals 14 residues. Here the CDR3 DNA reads TGTGCCAGCAGTAGGGGGGGGGCAGCCTACGAGCAGTACTTC. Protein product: CASSRGGAAYEQYF.

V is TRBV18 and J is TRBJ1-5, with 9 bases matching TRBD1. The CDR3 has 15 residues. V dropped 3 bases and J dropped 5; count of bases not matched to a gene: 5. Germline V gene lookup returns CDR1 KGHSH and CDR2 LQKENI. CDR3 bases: TGTGCCAGCTCACCGACCGGGACAGGGTATCAGCCCCAGCATTTT. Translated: CASSPTGTGYQPQHF.

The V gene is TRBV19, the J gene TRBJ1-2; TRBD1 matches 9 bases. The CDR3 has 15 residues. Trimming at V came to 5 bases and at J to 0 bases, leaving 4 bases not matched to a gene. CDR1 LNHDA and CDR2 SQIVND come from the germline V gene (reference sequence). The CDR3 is CASSRGQGPNYGYTF. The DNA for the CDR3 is TGTGCCAGTAGTCGGGGACAGGGCCCTAACTATGGCTACACCTTC.

The CDR3: CASSEGTSGGAGTDTQYF. The CDR3 DNA is TGTGCCAGCAGCGAGGGGACTAGCGGGGGGGCCGGCACAGATACGCAGTATTTT. This chain joins TRBV9 and TRBJ2-3, with 16 bases lining up with TRBD2. Germline lookup yields CDR1 SGDLS and CDR2 YYNGEE. This CDR3 is built from 18 residues. V shed 3 bases and J 1 base; nucleotides not matched to a gene: 5.

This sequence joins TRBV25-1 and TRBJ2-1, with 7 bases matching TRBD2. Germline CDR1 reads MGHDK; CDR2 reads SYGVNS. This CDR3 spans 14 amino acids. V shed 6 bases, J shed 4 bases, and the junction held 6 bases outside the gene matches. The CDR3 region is CASSSGLIYNEQFF. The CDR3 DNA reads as TGTGCCAGCAGCTCGGGACTAATTTACAATGAGCAGTTCTTC.

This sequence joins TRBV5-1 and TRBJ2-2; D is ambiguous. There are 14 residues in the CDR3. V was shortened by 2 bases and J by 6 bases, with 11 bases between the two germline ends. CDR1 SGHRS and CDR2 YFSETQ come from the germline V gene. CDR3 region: CASSFARRSGELFF. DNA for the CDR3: TGCGCCAGCAGCTTCGCTAGGCGCTCCGGGGAGCTGTTTTTT.

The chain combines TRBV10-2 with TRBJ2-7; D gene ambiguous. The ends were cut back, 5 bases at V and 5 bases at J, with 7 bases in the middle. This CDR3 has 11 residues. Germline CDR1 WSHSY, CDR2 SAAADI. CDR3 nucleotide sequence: TGCGCCAGCAGTTCCTATGACGAGCAGTACTTC. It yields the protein CASSSYDEQYF.

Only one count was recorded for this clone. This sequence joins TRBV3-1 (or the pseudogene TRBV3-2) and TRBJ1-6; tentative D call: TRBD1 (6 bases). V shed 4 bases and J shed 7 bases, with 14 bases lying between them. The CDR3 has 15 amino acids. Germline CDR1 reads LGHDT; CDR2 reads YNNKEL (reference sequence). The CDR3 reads CASSLARQGNSPLHF. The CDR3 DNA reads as TGTGCCAGCAGCCTAGCCCGGCAGGGGAATTCACCCCTCCACTTT.